What follows are 25 T cell receptor beta chains derived from one specimen sequenced in a study of CD8+ T cells in alopecia areata. Reverse transcribed after extraction, RNA yielded cDNA as the sequencing template. The repertoire was sequenced with immunoSEQ multiplex PCR; TCRdb's copy has only in-frame clones and lacks some. The sample contains some 110,000 clones, none of them singletons. Sequencing was carried out using lesional skin. These receptors all come from a C3H/HeJ mouse with alopecia areata. MHC haplotype: H2-k.

This clone occurred a few times. Translating the DNA gives a protein that differs from the TCRdb entry at residue 13; the protein shown here is that DNA translation. These gene names are mouse names. The CDR3 goes on 3 residues after the read ends, and that part is filled in from the germline J gene. The chain uses TRBV19 and TRBJ1-6, with TRBD1 matching over 7 bases. TRBJ1-6 is marked as an open reading frame, function uncertain. Trimming took 0 bases from V and 4 from J; bases not matched to a gene: 4. Germline-derived CDR1 and CDR2 are FNHDT and SITEND (reference sequence). CDR3 length: 16 residues. Incomplete CDR3 DNA: TGTGCCAGCAGTATAGACGGGACAGCTTATAATTCGCCC. It codes for CASSIDGTAYNSP. The CDR3, in full, reads CASSIDGTAYNSPLYF.

Concerning this clone itself: Gene names and germline refer to mouse. Sequencing ends 4 residues short of the CDR3 end; the germline J gene provides the rest. The rearrangement links TRBV13-1 to TRBJ2-5, with 8 bases lining up with TRBD2. The CDR3 has 14 residues. CDR1 and CDR2 from the germline V gene are NSHNY and SYGAGN. V shed 5 bases, J shed 2 bases, and the junction held 4 bases outside the gene matches. The CDR3 DNA, read in part, is TGTGCCAGCAGGGGGGACTGGAGCCAAGAC. Protein: CASRGDWSQD. The whole CDR3 protein reads CASRGDWSQDTQYF.

The table lists this clone with a few counts. All gene names here are mouse names. The read is 4 residues too short to cover the CDR3 end, so that end is filled in from the germline J gene. Other DNA sequences in this specimen translate into the identical CDR3. The gene calls are TRBV13-2 and TRBJ1-1; D may be TRBD1 (5 bases). The V and J ends lost 0 bases and 0 bases respectively, with 9 bases between them. CDR1 and CDR2 (germline): NNHNN, SYGAGS (reference sequence). CDR3 size: 15 residues. This CDR3 is CASGDAGGANTEVFF. CDR3 DNA (partial): TGTGCCAGCGGTGATGCGGGGGGTGCAAACACA.

This clone has just a few counts. The listed genes are named as in mouse. The read stops 4 residues short of the end of the CDR3; the missing end is completed from the germline J gene. The chain couples TRBV19 to TRBJ1-2; D possibly corresponds to TRBD1 (5 bases). V was trimmed by 3 bases and J by 0 bases, leaving 9 bases between them. This CDR3 region has 14 residues. Germline V gene data show CDR1 as FNHDT and CDR2 as SITEND (reference sequence). The CDR3 reads CASSTQGPNSDYTF. Incomplete CDR3 DNA: TGTGCCAGCAGTACTCAGGGTCCAAACTCC.

This clone was seen a few times. There is a difference at residue 12 between the TCRdb protein and the DNA translation, so the protein given here was translated from the DNA. Mouse gene names and germline throughout. The read ends 3 residues before the CDR3 terminus; that terminus is restored from the germline J gene. V is TRBV1 and J is TRBJ1-6; D is perhaps TRBD1 (6 bases). TRBJ1-6 is filed as an ORF, its function uncertain. The germline V gene encodes CDR1 NSQYPW and CDR2 LRSPGD (reference sequence). V was trimmed by 4 bases and J by 3 bases, leaving 10 bases between them. There are 15 residues in the CDR3. CDR3 loop: CTCSGGTNYNSPLYF. Incomplete CDR3 DNA: TGCACCTGCAGTGGCGGGACAAACTATAATTCGCCC.

Comments on this clone: One end of the junction is discordant with germline, which a read error may explain. Gene names denote mouse genes. The read finishes 4 residues shy of the CDR3 end, and the germline J gene is used to complete it. This chain uses TRBV13-3 with TRBJ1-2; D might be TRBD1 (6 bases). Germline CDR1 NNHDY, CDR2 SYVADS. The CDR3 sequence is 13 residues long. Incomplete CDR3 DNA: TGTGCCCGCAGTGGGACACCTAACTCC. This encodes CARSGTPNS. The complete CDR3 protein is CARSGTPNSDYTF.

This clone was found many times. Gene names denote mouse genes. With the read ending 4 residues before the CDR3 end, the germline J gene is used to fill in that end. J is TRBJ2-7 and V is TRBV13-3; 8 bases map to TRBD2. The CDR3 is 12 residues long. CDR1 is NNHDY, CDR2 SYVADS, per germline. CDR3 sequence: CASSGGAYEQYF. Incomplete CDR3 DNA: TGTGCCAGCTCCGGGGGGGCTTAT.

A few counts support this clone. Gene names follow the mouse nomenclature. The CDR3 end is not reached by the read, which stops 4 residues before it; the germline J gene fills it in. V is TRBV13-3 and J is TRBJ1-4; TRBD1 might be the D (6 bases). CDR3 length: 17 residues. Looked up from germline, CDR1 is NNHDY and CDR2 is SYVADS. The germline V and J ends were trimmed by 0 bases and 3 bases, with 15 bases remaining between them. CDR3: CASSDEGPRGANERLFF. The part of the CDR3 DNA that was read is TGTGCCAGCAGTGATGAAGGGCCCAGGGGCGCCAACGAA.

This clone showed up many times. All gene names here are mouse names. The CDR3 extends 4 residues past the end of the read, so its final part is completed from the germline J gene. J is TRBJ2-1 and V is TRBV13-3; 12 bases fit TRBD2. Germline trimming cut 0 bases from V and 2 bases from J; bases unmatched to any gene: 3. The CDR3 is 17 residues long. Germline V gene sequence: CDR1 NNHDY, CDR2 SYVADS. CDR3 DNA, as far as it was read: TGTGCCAGCAGTGATGGGGACTGGGGGGAGGACTATGCT. It codes for CASSDGDWGEDYA. The complete CDR3 reads CASSDGDWGEDYAEQFF.

In its sample, this clone was seen many times. Gene names denote mouse genes. The CDR3 extends 4 residues past the end of the read, so its final part is completed from the germline J gene. The chain uses TRBV13-3 and TRBJ2-5; 9 bases map to TRBD1. Germline V gene sequence: CDR1 NNHDY, CDR2 SYVADS. This CDR3 region has 13 residues. CDR3 DNA, as far as it was read: TGTGCCAGCAGTCCGGGACAGGGAGAC. It is translated as CASSPGQGD. The CDR3, in full, reads CASSPGQGDTQYF.

This clone was recorded a few times. Any gene name here is a mouse gene name. From the germline J gene comes the end of the CDR3, since the read stops 4 residues before it. This sequence joins TRBV13-3 and TRBJ2-1, with D tentatively TRBD1 (5 bases). Germline CDR1 is NNHDY and CDR2 is SYVADS. The CDR3 has 13 residues. The sequenced CDR3 bases are TGTGCCAGCAGTGACGCCAGGGAGGCT. Encoded protein: CASSDAREA. The entire CDR3 protein reads CASSDAREAEQFF.

This clone has a count of ten or more. The translated DNA and TCRdb's protein are not identical at residue 11; the protein here was translated from the DNA. Mouse germline and gene names are used. CDR3 DNA (partial): TGTGCCAGCAGTGTCCAAATCTATAATTCGCCC. Encoded protein: CASSVQIYNSP. In full, the CDR3 reads CASSVQIYNSPLYF. The chain uses TRBV13-1 and TRBJ1-6, with D hard to call. Coverage ceases 3 residues before the CDR3 finishes, and the germline J gene fills in the end. TRBJ1-6 is filed as an ORF, its function uncertain. This CDR3 spans 14 amino acids. Germline CDR1 NSHNY, CDR2 SYGAGN. Trimming removed 3 bases from V and 3 bases from J, with 7 bases in between.

Remarks on this clone: Gene names and germline match the mouse. The read finishes 4 residues shy of the CDR3 end, and the germline J gene is used to complete it. This chain uses TRBV13-3 with TRBJ1-4, with D possibly matching TRBD1 (6 bases). This CDR3 has 16 residues. V shed 0 bases and J shed 4 bases, with 13 bases lying between them. Germline V lookup: CDR1 NNHDY, CDR2 SYVADS. CDR3 DNA, as far as it was read: TGTGCCAGCAGTGATGCAGGGACAAAAAACAACGAA. Its translation is CASSDAGTKNNE. The CDR3 reads in full as CASSDAGTKNNERLFF.

Regarding this clone: The translated DNA and TCRdb's protein are not identical at residue 10; the protein here was translated from the DNA. Mouse germline and gene names are used. Read sequence stops 3 residues before the CDR3 end, and the germline J gene provides the missing end. Distinct nucleotide sequences in the sample also encode this CDR3. V and J are TRBV13-3 and TRBJ1-3; D may be TRBD1 (6 bases). Germline-derived CDR1 and CDR2 are NNHDY and SYVADS. The germline V and J ends were trimmed by 6 bases and 4 bases, with 11 bases remaining between them. The CDR3 loop spans 13 amino acids. CDR3 DNA, as far as it was read: TGTGCCAGCAAGACAGGCTCAGGAAATACG. Its translation is CASKTGSGNT. The CDR3 in full is CASKTGSGNTLYF.

In its sample, this clone was seen many times. At residue 11, the TCRdb amino acid sequence and the translated nucleotide sequence differ, so the protein here is the DNA translation. The gene symbols are mouse symbols. The read ends 3 residues shy of where the CDR3 ends; the end is completed using the germline J gene. The chain joins TRBV13-3 to TRBJ1-6; D ambiguous. TRBJ1-6 is an ORF, and what it does is uncertain. Germline V gives CDR1 NNHDY, CDR2 SYVADS. Trimming shortened V by 2 bases and J by 5 bases, and 8 bases separated the two germline ends. The CDR3 consists of 14 residues. The CDR3 reads CASSELDNNSPLYF. The CDR3 DNA, read in part, is TGTGCCAGCAGTGAATTAGACAATAATTCGCCC.

This clone was seen a handful of times. Germline and genes here are mouse. Read data end 4 residues before the CDR3 end; the end is taken from the germline J gene. This rearrangement joins TRBV13-1 to TRBJ1-2; perhaps TRBD1 as D (6 bases). V shed 4 bases and J shed 0 bases, with 10 bases lying between them. In germline, CDR1 is NSHNY, CDR2 SYGAGN. The CDR3 spans 14 residues. The part of the CDR3 DNA that was read is TGTGCCAGCAGTACCGGGACATCAAACTCC. Residues: CASSTGTSNS. The whole CDR3 is CASSTGTSNSDYTF.

This clone was found many times. Germline and genes: mouse. The sequence runs out 4 residues before the end of the CDR3; the remainder is reconstructed from the germline J gene. The chain uses TRBV1 and TRBJ2-1, with TRBD2 matching 11 bases. The CDR3 contains 15 residues. CDR1 NSQYPW and CDR2 LRSPGD come from the germline V gene (reference sequence). V was clipped by 6 bases and J by 3 bases; unmatched bases: 4. The CDR3 reads CTCRPGTGGYAEQFF. CDR3 DNA (partial): TGCACCTGCAGGCCCGGGACTGGGGGCTATGCT.

With regard to this clone: The listed genes are named as in mouse. Coverage ceases 4 residues before the CDR3 finishes, and the germline J gene fills in the end. V is TRBV13-3 and J is TRBJ2-5; D might be TRBD1 (6 bases). This CDR3 comprises 15 residues. The germline gives CDR1 NNHDY, CDR2 SYVADS. CDR3 amino acids: CASSDVQGRGDTQYF. The covered CDR3 bases are TGTGCCAGCAGTGATGTTCAGGGGAGGGGAGAC.

This clone was found a few times. Genes here carry mouse names. The read gets to within 4 residues of the CDR3 end, and the germline J gene fills in the rest. The chain combines TRBV17 with TRBJ2-7; TRBD2 matches at 11 bases. After removal of 5 bases from V and 2 bases from J, the junction contained 2 bases not matched to a gene. The CDR3 extends over 14 amino acids. Germline V CDR1 and CDR2: MNHDT, YYDKIL. The CDR3 is CASSPGLGAYEQYF. Incomplete CDR3 DNA: TGTGCTAGCAGTCCGGGACTGGGGGCCTAT.

Concerning this clone itself: TCRdb's protein does not match the DNA translation at residue 9; the protein provided is translated from the DNA. Germline and genes here are mouse. The CDR3 is cut off 3 residues early in the read; its end comes from the germline J gene. This chain uses TRBV19 with TRBJ1-3, with D possibly matching TRBD1 (5 bases). Germline CDR1 and CDR2: FNHDT and SITEND (reference sequence). Trimming stripped 1 base from V and 8 bases from J, with 7 bases between. This CDR3 contains 12 residues. CDR3 DNA (partial): TGTGCCAGCAGTATAATGGGGGATACG. It is translated as CASSIMGDT. The whole CDR3 reads CASSIMGDTLYF.

This clone was seen more than once but under ten times. The germline and genes are mouse ones. The read terminates 4 residues before the CDR3 end, so the remaining end is supplied by the germline J gene. This chain links TRBV13-3 with TRBJ2-1; 10 positions match TRBD2. V was clipped by 4 bases and J by 0 bases; unmatched bases: 7. The CDR3 runs to 17 residues. CDR1 is NNHDY, CDR2 SYVADS, per germline. CDR3 region: CASSPGLGANNYAEQFF. The CDR3 DNA, read in part, is TGTGCCAGCAGTCCCGGACTGGGGGCGAATAACTATGCT.

Turning to this clone: Here the gene names and germline are mouse. The CDR3 extends 4 residues past the end of the read, so its final part is completed from the germline J gene. The chain employs TRBV17 and TRBJ2-5; TRBD2 aligns across 7 bases. The CDR3 sequence is 14 residues long. Per the germline V gene, CDR1 is MNHDT and CDR2 is YYDKIL. CDR3 region: CASSSLGDSDTQYF. CDR3 DNA, as far as it was read: TGTGCTAGCAGTAGCCTGGGGGACTCAGAC.

This clone has just a few counts. Gene names follow the mouse nomenclature. Read coverage stops 4 residues before the CDR3 terminus; the germline J gene supplies the remainder. The chain employs TRBV13-3 and TRBJ2-4; 7 bases are shared with TRBD1. Germline CDR1 reads NNHDY; CDR2 reads SYVADS. The CDR3 is 14 residues long. The CDR3 sequence is CASTPTGALNTLYF. Incomplete CDR3 DNA: TGTGCCAGCACCCCTACAGGGGCCCTAAAC.

Only a few counts were recorded for this clone. The germline and genes are mouse ones. The read falls 4 residues short of the CDR3 end, and the missing part is taken from the germline J gene. The chain recombines TRBV1 with TRBJ1-4; D perhaps matches TRBD1 (6 bases). The CDR3 totals 16 residues. Germline V CDR1 and CDR2: NSQYPW, LRSPGD (reference sequence). Trimming removed 0 bases at V and 3 bases at J, with 11 bases between. This chain's CDR3 is CTCSADTGGPNERLFF. The CDR3 bases that were read are TGCACCTGCAGTGCAGATACGGGGGGCCCCAACGAA.

This clone was counted only a few times. The TCRdb protein fails to match the DNA translation at residue 10; the protein reported here was translated from the DNA. Gene names denote mouse genes. The read terminates 3 residues before the CDR3 end, so the remaining end is supplied by the germline J gene. The V call is TRBV31, the J call TRBJ1-3; no clear D. The germline CDR1 and CDR2 sequences are GKSSPN and SITVG. Trimming removed 1 base from V and 1 base from J, with 5 bases in between. There are 13 residues in the CDR3. The sequenced CDR3 bases are TGTGCCTGGAGTCCACAGTCTGGAAATACG. It codes for CAWSPQSGNT. The entire CDR3 sequence reads CAWSPQSGNTLYF.